Following are 9 T cell receptor beta chains from one sample sequenced in a study of cytomegalovirus exposure and HLA in healthy donors. Vbeta (60) and Jbeta (13) primers were used in the PCR. Method: immunoSEQ multiplex PCR; TCRdb's copy keeps in-frame clones and lacks some. The profile shows 200,000 or so clones, approximately 88% of them singletons. The specimen sequenced was PBMCs. The receptor set was obtained from a boy younger than 18 in good health and CMV-seronegative.

The chain is built from TRBV11-2 and TRBJ2-7; D might be TRBD2 (5 bases). Looked up from germline, CDR1 is SGHAT and CDR2 is FQNNGV. The CDR3 length is 13 residues. V was pared by 5 bases and J by 3 bases, with 11 bases between. In nucleotides, the CDR3 is TGTGCCAGCAGCCCAGGACTCGTCTACGAGCAGTACTTC. This encodes CASSPGLVYEQYF.

This clone was seen once. The CDR3 bases are TGTGCCAGTAGTATAGGGGCGGGCGCGGTGGCTGAAGCTTTCTTT. Its protein product is CASSIGAGAVAEAFF. The chain employs TRBV19 and TRBJ1-1, with no clear D. The CDR3 sequence is 15 residues long. Trimming left V 1 base short and J 6 bases short, with 15 bases between. Germline V gene sequence: CDR1 LNHDA, CDR2 SQIVND (reference sequence).

Only a few counts were recorded for this clone. This CDR3 is also generated by other DNA sequences in the sample. The J gene is TRBJ1-1, the V gene TRBV7-3; maybe TRBD1 (5 bases). V was cut by 1 base and J by 8 bases, with 11 bases left in between. This CDR3 region has 13 residues. Germline V gene lookup returns CDR1 SGHTA and CDR2 FQGTGA. CDR3 region: CASSLRGSTEAFF. The CDR3 nucleotides are TGTGCCAGCAGCTTAAGGGGCAGTACCGAAGCTTTCTTT.

The rearrangement joins TRBV7-9 to TRBJ1-2, with 7 bases aligning to TRBD1. This CDR3 contains 17 residues. Germline V CDR1 and CDR2: SEHNR, FQNEAQ (reference sequence). The J segment lost 4 bases and the V segment lost 5 bases, leaving 16 bases of the junction unmatched. CDR3 region: CASSPLGQQSSRYGYTF. CDR3 DNA sequence: TGTGCCAGCAGCCCGCTGGGACAGCAATCTTCACGCTATGGCTACACCTTC.

J is TRBJ1-2 and V is TRBV9; D is uncertain. Germline-derived CDR1 and CDR2 are SGDLS and YYNGEE. There are 13 residues in the CDR3. V dropped 0 bases and J dropped 8 bases, with 11 bases sitting between them. CDR3 sequence (DNA): TGTGCCAGCAGCGTAGGATCCTCGAGGGGCTACACCTTC. Amino acid sequence: CASSVGSSRGYTF.

The chain carries TRBV10-3 and TRBJ1-1, with D perhaps TRBD1 (5 bases). There are 15 residues in the CDR3. Trimming took 10 bases from V and 2 from J, leaving 20 bases between them. The germline V gene has CDR1 ENHRY and CDR2 SYGVKD. CDR3 DNA sequence: TGTGCCACCATCGAGTTTCAGGGTGTCAACACTGAAGCTTTCTTT. The encoded protein is CATIEFQGVNTEAFF.

As for this clone: The germline gene is not matched at one end of the junction; a read error may be the cause. The CDR3 here is CASSPIGSGGETQYF. CDR3 in DNA: TGTGCTAGCAGCCCGATCGGGTCAGGGGGTGAGACCCAGTACTTC. J is TRBJ2-5 and V is TRBV7-7, with 7 bases fitting TRBD1. The CDR3 contains 15 residues. Germline CDR1 and CDR2: SSHAT and FNYEAQ (reference sequence). Full variable domain (remainder filled in from reference TRBV7-7 and TRBJ2-5): GAGVSQSPRYKVTKRGQDVTLRCDPISSHATLYWYQQALGQGPEFLTYFNYEAQPDKSGLPSDRFSAERPEGSISTLTIQRTEQRDSAMYRCASSPIGSGGETQYFGPGTRLLVL.

The chain carries TRBV7-9 and TRBJ2-7; 7 nucleotides match TRBD1. Trimming cost V 5 bases and J 3 bases; bases outside gene matches: 13. The CDR3 length is 16 residues. CDR1 is SEHNR, CDR2 FQNEAQ, per germline (reference sequence). The CDR3 loop reads CASSPLGGTSLYEQYF. In nucleotides, the CDR3 is TGTGCCAGCAGCCCGTTAGGGGGCACCAGCCTCTACGAGCAGTACTTC.

A few counts support this clone. J is TRBJ2-7 and V is TRBV19, with 11 bases lining up with TRBD1. V trimming: 5 bases; J trimming: 6 bases; junction bases outside the gene matches: 3. Germline V lookup: CDR1 LNHDA, CDR2 SQIVND (reference sequence). The CDR3 is 13 residues long. The CDR3 sequence: CASSGQGAREQYF. The CDR3 DNA is TGTGCCAGTAGTGGACAGGGGGCCCGCGAGCAGTACTTC.